The 13 T cell receptor beta chains below were found in one sample sequenced in a study of T cell responses to AZD1222 COVID-19 vaccine. Profiled with immunoSEQ multiplex PCR; TCRdb holds only in-frame clones, not every one. The data contain some 150,000 clones, around nine tenths of them singletons. The specimen was peripheral blood, collected 28 days after the second AZD1222 dose. The source of these receptors is an adult who received the AZD1222 COVID-19 vaccine.

This chain's CDR3 is CASSEVGQLYYGYTF. The CDR3 DNA reads TGCGCCAGCAGTGAGGTGGGGCAGCTATACTATGGCTACACCTTC. The rearrangement uses TRBV10-2 and TRBJ1-2; perhaps TRBD1 as D (5 bases). The CDR3 is made up of 15 amino acids. V was cut by 2 bases and J by 3 bases, with 13 bases left in between. Germline CDR1 is WSHSY and CDR2 is SAAADI.

CDR3 region: CASSPMGGLMDTQYF. The CDR3 DNA sequence: TGCGCCAGCAGCCCAATGGGGGGTCTGATGGATACGCAGTATTTT. J is TRBJ2-3 and V is TRBV4-1, with D maybe TRBD2 (6 bases). Trimming removed 4 bases from V and 6 bases from J, with 17 bases in between. This CDR3 region has 15 residues. Germline CDR1 reads MGHRA; CDR2 reads YSYEKL.

The V and J genes are TRBV15 and TRBJ2-7; D is undetermined. V lost 1 base to trimming and J lost 2 bases, with 12 bases between them. This CDR3 is built from 15 residues. Germline CDR1 LNHNV, CDR2 YYDKDF (reference sequence). CDR3 in DNA: TGTGCCACCAGCAGAGGCTTGGGTCCCCCCTACGAGCAGTACTTC. It translates to CATSRGLGPPYEQYF.

The J gene is TRBJ2-5, the V gene TRBV10-3; 9 positions agree with TRBD1. Germline CDR1 and CDR2: ENHRY and SYGVKD. The CDR3 sequence is 18 residues long. The trim removed 10 bases at V and 5 bases at J, leaving 23 bases unmatched. The CDR3 bases are TGTGCCACCAAAGGAGGCCTACCGGGACAGGGTGAGGTCGAGACCCAGTACTTC. This codes for CATKGGLPGQGEVETQYF.

The rearrangement uses TRBV25-1 and TRBJ2-3, with 8 bases matching TRBD1. The CDR3 is 14 residues long. Unmatched junction bases numbered 1, after V lost 1 base and J lost 4 bases. The germline V gene has CDR1 MGHDK and CDR2 SYGVNS. The CDR3: CASSESGGADTQYF. CDR3 DNA sequence: TGTGCCAGCAGTGAATCAGGGGGCGCAGATACGCAGTATTTT. Together with reference TRBV25-1 and TRBJ2-3, the CDR3 gives the full variable domain: EADIYQTPRYLVIGTGKKITLECSQTMGHDKMYWYQQDPGMELHLIHYSYGVNSTEKGDLSSESTVSRIRTEHFPLTLESARPSHTSQYLCASSESGGADTQYFGPGTRLTVL.

The chain combines TRBV28 with TRBJ2-2; D uncertain. Per germline, CDR1 MDHEN and CDR2 SYDVKM. The CDR3 spans 11 residues. The germline V and J ends were trimmed by 7 bases and 8 bases, with 8 bases remaining between them. The CDR3 sequence: CASTLRGELFF. CDR3 nucleotides: TGTGCCAGCACCCTTCGAGGGGAGCTGTTTTTT.

The chain joins TRBV6-5 to TRBJ1-2; 10 bases align to TRBD1. Trimming cost V 2 bases and J 4 bases; bases outside gene matches: 7. The CDR3 is 16 amino acids. In germline, CDR1 is MNHEY, CDR2 SVGAGI. CDR3 in amino acids: CASSYGGTGAPYGYTF. DNA for the CDR3: TGTGCCAGCAGTTACGGTGGGACAGGGGCGCCCTATGGCTACACCTTC.

The chain joins TRBV5-1 to TRBJ2-3; TRBD1 matches 7 bases. The germline CDR1 and CDR2 sequences are SGHRS and YFSETQ. Germline trimming cut 4 bases from V and 2 bases from J; bases unmatched to any gene: 4. The CDR3 is 14 residues long. CDR3 protein: CASSPGTATDTQYF. For the CDR3, the DNA is TGCGCCAGCAGCCCGGGGACAGCCACAGATACGCAGTATTTT. Combining the CDR3 with reference TRBV5-1 and TRBJ2-3 gives the whole variable domain KAGVTQTPRYLIKTRGQQVTLSCSPISGHRSVSWYQQTPGQGLQFLFEYFSETQRNKGNFPGRFSGRQFSNSRSEMNVSTLELGDSALYLCASSPGTATDTQYFGPGTRLTVL.

V is TRBV30 and J is TRBJ2-2, with D unclear. The CDR3 sequence is 14 residues long. From germline, CDR1 is GTSNPN and CDR2 SVGIG (reference sequence). V lost 6 bases and J lost 0, with 11 bases in between. CDR3 sequence (DNA): TGTGCCTGTCCGCTACAATCGAACACCGGGGAGCTGTTTTTT. The encoded protein is CACPLQSNTGELFF.

J is TRBJ2-7 and V is TRBV6-1, with D uncertain. Trimming left V 1 base short and J 4 bases short, with 8 bases between. Germline V gene sequence: CDR1 MNHNS, CDR2 SASEGT. The CDR3 consists of 13 residues. This CDR3 reads CASSEVKGYEQYF. The CDR3 DNA follows: TGTGCCAGCAGTGAAGTGAAGGGTTACGAGCAGTACTTC.

The chain couples TRBV30 to TRBJ1-1; D is uncertain. CDR3 length: 13 amino acids. The V gene lost 8 bases and the J gene lost 2 bases, with 15 bases spanning the gap. CDR1 GTSNPN and CDR2 SVGIG come from the germline V gene (reference sequence). This CDR3 is CAEGGPTNTEAFF. The CDR3 DNA reads TGTGCCGAGGGCGGGCCTACCAACACTGAAGCTTTCTTT. Based on the CDR3 plus reference TRBV30 and TRBJ1-1, the full variable domain is SQTIHQWPATLVQPVGSPLSLECTVEGTSNPNLYWYRQAAGRGLQLLFYSVGIGQISSEVPQNLSASRPQDRQFILSSKKLLLSDSGFYLCAEGGPTNTEAFFGQGTRLTVV.

Comment on this clone: A read error may account for a junction end that differs from germline. This chain connects TRBV3-1 (or the pseudogene TRBV3-2) to TRBJ2-2; D possibly corresponds to TRBD2 (6 bases). The CDR3 is 13 amino acids. Germline CDR1 LGHDT, CDR2 YNNKEL (reference sequence). The CDR3 here is CASNQGTPGELFF. CDR3 in DNA: TGTGCCAGCAACCAAGGGACTCCCGGGGAGCTGTTTTTT.

The J gene is TRBJ2-2, the V gene TRBV5-1; a possible D gene is TRBD2 (5 bases). Germline V gene data show CDR1 as SGHRS and CDR2 as YFSETQ. The CDR3 has 17 amino acids. With 6 bases removed from V and 6 bases from J, the gap between germline ends came to 24 bases. The CDR3 region is CASTPGWTPERAGELFF. In DNA, the CDR3 is TGCGCCAGCACCCCGGGGTGGACTCCGGAACGGGCCGGGGAGCTGTTTTTT.